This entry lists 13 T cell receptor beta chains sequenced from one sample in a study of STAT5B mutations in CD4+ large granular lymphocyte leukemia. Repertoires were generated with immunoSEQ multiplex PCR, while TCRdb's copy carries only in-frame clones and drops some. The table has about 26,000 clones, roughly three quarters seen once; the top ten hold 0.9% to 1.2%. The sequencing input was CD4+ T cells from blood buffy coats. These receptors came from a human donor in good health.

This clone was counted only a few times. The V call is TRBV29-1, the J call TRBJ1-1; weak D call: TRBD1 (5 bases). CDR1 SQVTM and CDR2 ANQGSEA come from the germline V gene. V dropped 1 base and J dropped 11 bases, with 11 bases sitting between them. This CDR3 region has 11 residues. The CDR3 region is CSVEGLSGAFF. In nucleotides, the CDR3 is TGCAGCGTTGAAGGTTTGTCAGGGGCTTTCTTT.

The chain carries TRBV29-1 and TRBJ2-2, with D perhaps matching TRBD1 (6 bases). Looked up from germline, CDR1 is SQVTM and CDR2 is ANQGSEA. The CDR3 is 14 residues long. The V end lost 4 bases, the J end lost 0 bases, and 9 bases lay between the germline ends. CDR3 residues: CSVAQGPNTGELFF. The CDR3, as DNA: TGCAGCGTTGCACAGGGTCCGAACACCGGGGAGCTGTTTTTT.

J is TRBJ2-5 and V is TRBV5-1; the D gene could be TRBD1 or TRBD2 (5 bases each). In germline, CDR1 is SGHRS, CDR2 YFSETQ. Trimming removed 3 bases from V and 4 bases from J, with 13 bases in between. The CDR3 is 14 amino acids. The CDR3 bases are TGCGCCAGCAGCTATGGGGGTGTGGTAGAGACCCAGTACTTC. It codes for CASSYGGVVETQYF.

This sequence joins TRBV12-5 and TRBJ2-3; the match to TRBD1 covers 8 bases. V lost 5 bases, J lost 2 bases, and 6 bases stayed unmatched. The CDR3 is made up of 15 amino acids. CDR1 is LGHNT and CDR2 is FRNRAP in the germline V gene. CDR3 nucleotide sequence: TGTGCTAGTGGTCCGGACAGGGCCGACACAGATACGCAGTATTTT. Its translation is CASGPDRADTDTQYF. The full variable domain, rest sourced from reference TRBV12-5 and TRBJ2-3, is DARVTQTPRHKVTEMGQEVTMRCQPILGHNTVFWYRQTMMQGLELLAYFRNRAPLDDSGMPKDRFSAEMPDATLATLKIQPSEPRDSAVYFCASGPDRADTDTQYFGPGTRLTVL.

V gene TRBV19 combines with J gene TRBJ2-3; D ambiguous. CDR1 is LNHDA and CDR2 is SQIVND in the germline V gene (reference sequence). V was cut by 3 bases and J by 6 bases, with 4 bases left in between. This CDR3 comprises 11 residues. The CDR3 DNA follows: TGTGCCAGTAGTATTTTTGATACGCAGTATTTT. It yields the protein CASSIFDTQYF.

The CDR3 loop is CTSRRRANVLTF. The CDR3, as DNA: TGCACCAGCAGGCGTCGGGCCAACGTCCTGACTTTC. This rearrangement joins TRBV1 to TRBJ2-6; the table calls TRBD2, which could not be checked here. TRBV1 is a listed pseudogene. The CDR3 totals 12 residues.

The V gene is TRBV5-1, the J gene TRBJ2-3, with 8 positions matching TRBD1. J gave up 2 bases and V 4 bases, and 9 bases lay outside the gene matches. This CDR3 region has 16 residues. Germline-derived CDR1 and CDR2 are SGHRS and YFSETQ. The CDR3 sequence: CASSGTTGEVTDTQYF. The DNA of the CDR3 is TGCGCCAGCAGCGGAACGACAGGGGAGGTCACAGATACGCAGTATTTT.

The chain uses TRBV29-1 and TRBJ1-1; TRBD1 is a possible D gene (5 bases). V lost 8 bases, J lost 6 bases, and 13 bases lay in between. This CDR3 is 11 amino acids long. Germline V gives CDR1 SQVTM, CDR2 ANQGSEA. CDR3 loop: CSSGGRPEAFF. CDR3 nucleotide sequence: TGCAGCTCTGGGGGACGACCTGAAGCTTTCTTT.

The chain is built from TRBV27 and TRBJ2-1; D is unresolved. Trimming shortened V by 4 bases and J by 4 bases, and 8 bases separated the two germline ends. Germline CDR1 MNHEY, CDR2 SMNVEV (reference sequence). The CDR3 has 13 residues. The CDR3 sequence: CASSYTTYNEQFF. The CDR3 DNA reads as TGTGCCAGCAGTTATACAACTTACAATGAGCAGTTCTTC.

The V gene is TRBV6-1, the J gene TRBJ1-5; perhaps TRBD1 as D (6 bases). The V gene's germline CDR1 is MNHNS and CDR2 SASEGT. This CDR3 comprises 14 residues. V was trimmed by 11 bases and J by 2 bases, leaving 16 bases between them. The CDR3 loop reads CAARIQGGNQPQHF. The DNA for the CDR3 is TGTGCCGCTCGAATACAGGGTGGCAATCAGCCCCAGCATTTT.

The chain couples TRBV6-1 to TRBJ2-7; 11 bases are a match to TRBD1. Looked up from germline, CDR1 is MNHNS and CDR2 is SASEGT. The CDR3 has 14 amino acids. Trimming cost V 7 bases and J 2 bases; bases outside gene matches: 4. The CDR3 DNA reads TGTGCCAGCACCAGGACAGGGGGCGCCTACGAGCAGTACTTC. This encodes CASTRTGGAYEQYF.

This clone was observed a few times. In DNA form, the CDR3 reads TGTGCCAGTAGTACAGGACAGACAAATGAAAAACTGTTTTTT. This gives the protein CASSTGQTNEKLFF. The rearrangement uses TRBV19 and TRBJ1-4; tentative D call: TRBD1 (6 bases). With 4 bases removed from V and 5 bases from J, the gap between germline ends came to 11 bases. There are 14 residues in the CDR3. Per germline, CDR1 LNHDA and CDR2 SQIVND (reference sequence).

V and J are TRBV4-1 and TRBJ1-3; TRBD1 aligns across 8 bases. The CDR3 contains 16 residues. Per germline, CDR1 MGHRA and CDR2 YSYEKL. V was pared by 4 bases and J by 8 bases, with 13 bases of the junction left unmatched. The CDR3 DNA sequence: TGCGCCAGCAGCCGCAGACAGGGGACGGAAACGGACACCATATATTTT. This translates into CASSRRQGTETDTIYF.